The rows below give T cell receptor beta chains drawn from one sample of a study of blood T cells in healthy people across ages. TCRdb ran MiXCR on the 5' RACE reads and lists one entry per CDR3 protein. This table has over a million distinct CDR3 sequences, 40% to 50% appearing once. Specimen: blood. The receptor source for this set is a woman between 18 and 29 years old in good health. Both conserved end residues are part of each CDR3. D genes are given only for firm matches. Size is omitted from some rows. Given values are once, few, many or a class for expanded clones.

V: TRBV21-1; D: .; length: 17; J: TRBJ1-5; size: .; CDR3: CASSKLGRPFSNQPQHF; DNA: TGTGCCAGCAGCAAACTAGGCAGACCCTTTAGCAATCAGCCCCAGCATTTT
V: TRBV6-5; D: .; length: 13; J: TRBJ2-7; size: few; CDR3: CASSDGHSYEQYF; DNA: TGTGCCAGCAGTGACGGACATTCCTACGAGCAGTACTTC
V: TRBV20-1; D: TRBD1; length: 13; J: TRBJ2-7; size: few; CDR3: CSAVPGQGYEQYF; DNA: TGCAGTGCTGTCCCGGGACAGGGCTACGAGCAGTACTTC
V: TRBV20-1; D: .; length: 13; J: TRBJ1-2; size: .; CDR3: CSAPLTPGDGYTF; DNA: TGCAGTGCCCCTTTAACCCCGGGTGATGGCTACACCTTC
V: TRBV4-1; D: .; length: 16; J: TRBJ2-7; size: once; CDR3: CASSQEPPGNYYEQYF; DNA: TGCGCCAGCAGCCAGGAGCCCCCAGGCAATTACTACGAGCAGTACTTC
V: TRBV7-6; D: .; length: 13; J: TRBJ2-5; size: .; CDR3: CASRKDSYNEQYF; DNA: TGTGCCAGCAGGAAGGACAGTTACAATGAGCAGTACTTC
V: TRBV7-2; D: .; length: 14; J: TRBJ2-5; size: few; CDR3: CASSSPVEGGTQYF; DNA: TGTGCCAGCAGCTCCCCCGTGGAAGGAGGGACCCAGTACTTC
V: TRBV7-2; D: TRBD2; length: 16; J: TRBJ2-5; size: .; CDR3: CASSLGLAVRQETQYF; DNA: TGTGCCAGCAGCTTAGGACTAGCGGTCCGTCAAGAGACCCAGTACTTC
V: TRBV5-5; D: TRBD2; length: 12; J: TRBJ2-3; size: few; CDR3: CASSLPRGEQYF; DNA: TGTGCCAGCAGCTTGCCGCGGGGGGAGCAGTATTTT
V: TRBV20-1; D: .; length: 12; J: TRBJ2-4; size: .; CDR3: CSAIGAQNIQYF; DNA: TGCAGTGCTATAGGGGCCCAAAACATTCAGTACTTC
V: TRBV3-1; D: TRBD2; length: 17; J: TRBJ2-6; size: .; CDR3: CASSHSSGRAEANVLTF; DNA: TGTGCCAGCAGCCATTCTAGCGGGAGGGCTGAGGCCAACGTCCTGACTTTC
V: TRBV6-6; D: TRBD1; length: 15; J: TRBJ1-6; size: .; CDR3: CASSRRDRANSPLHF; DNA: TGTGCCAGCAGCCGCCGGGACAGGGCTAATTCACCCCTCCACTTT
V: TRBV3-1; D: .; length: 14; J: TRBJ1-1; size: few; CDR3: CASSQSGGKTEAFF; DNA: TGTGCCAGCAGCCAATCGGGGGGAAAGACTGAAGCTTTCTTT
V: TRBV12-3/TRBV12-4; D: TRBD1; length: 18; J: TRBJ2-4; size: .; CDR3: CASSLGGGTGAAKNIQYF; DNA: TGTGCCAGCAGTTTAGGAGGGGGAACAGGGGCCGCCAAAAACATTCAGTACTTC
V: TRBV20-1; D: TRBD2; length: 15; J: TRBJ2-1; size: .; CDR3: CSATLFQRENNEQFF; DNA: TGCAGTGCTACCCTTTTCCAGCGGGAGAATAATGAGCAGTTCTTC
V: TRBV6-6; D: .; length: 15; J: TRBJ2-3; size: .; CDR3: CASSYEIMGTDTQYF; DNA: TGTGCCAGCAGTTACGAGATAATGGGCACAGATACGCAGTATTTT
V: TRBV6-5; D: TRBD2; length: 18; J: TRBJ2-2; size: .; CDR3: CASSYSKGLAVNTGELFF; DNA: TGTGCCAGCAGTTACTCGAAGGGACTAGCGGTTAACACCGGGGAGCTGTTTTTT
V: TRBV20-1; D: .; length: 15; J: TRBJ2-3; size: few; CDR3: CSATLKEEYTDTQYF; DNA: TGCAGTGCCACCCTAAAGGAGGAATACACAGATACGCAGTATTTT
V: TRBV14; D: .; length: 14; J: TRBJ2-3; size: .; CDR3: CASSQSLGLDTQYF; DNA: TGTGCCAGCAGCCAATCCCTCGGCCTGGATACGCAGTATTTT
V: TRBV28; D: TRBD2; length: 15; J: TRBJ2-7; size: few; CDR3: CASSSLRAGGSEQYF; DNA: TGTGCCAGCAGTTCACTCAGAGCGGGAGGAAGTGAGCAGTACTTC
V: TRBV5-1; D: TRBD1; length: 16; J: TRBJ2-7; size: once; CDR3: CASSFGQGQISYEQYF; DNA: TGCGCCAGCAGCTTCGGACAGGGACAAATCTCCTACGAGCAGTACTTC
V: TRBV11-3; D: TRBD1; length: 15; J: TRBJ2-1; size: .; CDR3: CASSGGTGEGYEQFF; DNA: TGTGCCAGCAGCGGAGGGACAGGGGAGGGCTATGAGCAGTTCTTC
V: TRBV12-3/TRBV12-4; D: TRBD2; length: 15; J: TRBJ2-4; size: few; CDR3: CASTPGGSGGGIQYF; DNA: TGTGCCAGCACCCCAGGAGGTAGCGGGGGGGGCATTCAGTACTTC
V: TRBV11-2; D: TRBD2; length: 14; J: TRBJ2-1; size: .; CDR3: CASSLEASGRKQFF; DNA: TGTGCCAGCAGCTTAGAGGCTAGCGGGAGAAAGCAGTTCTTC
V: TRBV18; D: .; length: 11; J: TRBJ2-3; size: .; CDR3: CASSRDLREYF; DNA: TGTGCCAGCTCACGGGACTTGAGGGAGTATTTT
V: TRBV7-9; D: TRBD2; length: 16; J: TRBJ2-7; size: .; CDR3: CASSLGAGGSYNEQYF; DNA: TGTGCCAGCAGCTTGGGAGCGGGGGGCTCCTACAATGAGCAGTACTTC
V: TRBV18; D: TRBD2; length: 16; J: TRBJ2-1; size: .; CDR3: CASSPRASGVGNEQFF; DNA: TGTGCCAGCTCACCACGGGCTAGCGGGGTCGGTAATGAGCAGTTCTTC
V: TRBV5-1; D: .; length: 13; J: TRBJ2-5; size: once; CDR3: CASSWTRGGTQYF; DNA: TGCGCCAGCAGCTGGACTAGAGGGGGAACCCAGTACTTC
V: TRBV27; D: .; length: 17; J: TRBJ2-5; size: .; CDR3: CASSPLITGHSPETQYF; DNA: TGTGCCAGCAGCCCACTCATCACGGGACACTCCCCAGAGACCCAGTACTTC
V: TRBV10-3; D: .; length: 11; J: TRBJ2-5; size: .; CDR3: CAIRGRDEQYF; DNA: TGTGCCATCAGGGGTCGCGATGAGCAGTACTTC
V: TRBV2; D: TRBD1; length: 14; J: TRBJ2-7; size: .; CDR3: CASSDRQGTYEQYF; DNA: TGTGCCAGCAGTGATAGACAGGGGACTTACGAGCAGTACTTC
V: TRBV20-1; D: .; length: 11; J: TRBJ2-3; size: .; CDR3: CSARLPDTQYF; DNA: TGCAGTGCTAGACTCCCAGATACGCAGTATTTT
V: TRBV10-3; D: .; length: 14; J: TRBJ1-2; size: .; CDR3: CAISEEGGLYGYTF; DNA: TGTGCCATCAGTGAGGAGGGAGGGCTCTATGGCTACACCTTC